One and the same sample provided the 25 T cell receptor beta chains below, sequenced in a study of blood T cell repertoires in COVID-19. Assay: immunoSEQ multiplex PCR; the TCRdb copy retains only in-frame clones and omits some. Seen here are around 190,000 clones, about four fifths observed once, and the top ten hold 6% to 8.5%. Sequenced sample: peripheral blood. These receptors all stem from a woman in her seventies with COVID-19, enrolled during active disease.

The J gene is TRBJ2-2, the V gene TRBV28; D not resolved. In germline, CDR1 is MDHEN, CDR2 SYDVKM. The length of the CDR3 is 16 residues. V shed 2 bases and J shed 5 bases, with 15 bases lying between them. The CDR3 reads CASSLGMRLTTGELFF. The CDR3 DNA follows: TGTGCCAGCAGTTTAGGTATGAGGCTAACTACCGGGGAGCTGTTTTTT.

V is TRBV2 and J is TRBJ1-3; the match to TRBD1 covers 10 bases. Germline values: CDR1 SNHLY, CDR2 FYNNEI. Losses at the gene ends were 6 bases for V and 16 bases for J; bases not matched to a gene: 9. This CDR3 has 12 residues. The CDR3 bases are TGTGCCAGCAGAGACCCGGGACAGGGGACCTATTTT. It codes for CASRDPGQGTYF.

This clone showed up many times. The genes are TRBV3-1 (or the pseudogene TRBV3-2) and TRBJ2-2; weak D call: TRBD2 (5 bases). Per germline, CDR1 LGHDT and CDR2 YNNKEL (reference sequence). V lost 0 bases, J lost 3 bases, and 11 bases lay in between. This CDR3 has 16 residues. The CDR3 protein is CASSQEATTYTGELFF. DNA of the CDR3: TGTGCCAGCAGCCAAGAGGCGACTACCTACACCGGGGAGCTGTTTTTT.

This chain joins TRBV24-1 and TRBJ2-3; 7 bases are a match to TRBD2. The junction had 14 bases not matched to a gene; V was cut back by 4 bases and J by 5 bases. CDR1 is KGHDR and CDR2 is SFDVKD in the germline V gene. The CDR3 totals 17 residues. The chain's CDR3 is CATSDRPGREVGDTQYF. The CDR3 coding sequence is TGTGCCACCAGTGACCGACCGGGGAGGGAGGTTGGAGATACGCAGTATTTT.

The gene calls are TRBV4-1 and TRBJ2-5; the D gene is possibly TRBD2 (5 bases). Trimming shortened V by 1 base and J by 3 bases, and 12 bases separated the two germline ends. The germline V gene has CDR1 MGHRA and CDR2 YSYEKL. The CDR3 runs to 15 residues. The CDR3 bases are TGCGCCAGCAGCCAAGTTCTCGGGCGGGAAGAGACCCAGTACTTC. Its translation: CASSQVLGREETQYF.

This chain joins TRBV28 and TRBJ1-3; TRBD1 matches at 7 bases. The germline V gene encodes CDR1 MDHEN and CDR2 SYDVKM. This CDR3 spans 16 amino acids. The V segment lost 6 bases and the J segment 6 bases; nucleotides outside the gene matches: 14. CDR3 nucleotide sequence: TGTGCCAGCAGGGCCGGGACAGAGAAACCTCTAAACACCATATATTTT. This codes for CASRAGTEKPLNTIYF.

The V and J genes are TRBV15 and TRBJ2-2; D is perhaps TRBD1 (6 bases). This CDR3 comprises 16 residues. Germline CDR1 LNHNV, CDR2 YYDKDF (reference sequence). Trimming cost V 0 bases and J 5 bases, with 13 bases left between them. The chain's CDR3 is CATSRDALRGTGELFF. CDR3 nucleotide sequence: TGTGCCACCAGCAGAGATGCCCTGAGGGGGACCGGGGAGCTGTTTTTT.

The genes are TRBV24-1 and TRBJ2-5; TRBD1 might be the D (5 bases). Trimming removed 1 base at V and 5 bases at J, with 13 bases between. Germline CDR1 and CDR2: KGHDR and SFDVKD. CDR3 size: 15 residues. Written as DNA, the CDR3 is TGTGCCACCAGTGATTTCGCAGGGCCTCGCGAGACCCAGTACTTC. This sequence encodes CATSDFAGPRETQYF.

This clone has only a few counts. The rearrangement uses TRBV19 and TRBJ1-2; D is unresolved. The V end was cut by 6 bases, the J end by 1 base, with 9 bases between. The germline V gene encodes CDR1 LNHDA and CDR2 SQIVND (reference sequence). The CDR3 is made up of 13 amino acids. This CDR3 reads CASSPGSNYGYTF. The DNA for the CDR3 is TGTGCCAGTAGCCCTGGGAGTAACTATGGCTACACCTTC.

In this sample, this clone turned up once. The gene calls are TRBV9 and TRBJ2-3; a possible D gene is TRBD2 (5 bases). The germline V and J ends were trimmed by 5 bases and 2 bases, with 18 bases remaining between them. The length of the CDR3 is 16 residues. The germline V gene encodes CDR1 SGDLS and CDR2 YYNGEE. The CDR3 DNA is TGTGCCAGCAGACCGCCCGGTGGACTCGTCACAGATACGCAGTATTTT. Protein sequence: CASRPPGGLVTDTQYF.

The V and J genes are TRBV5-1 and TRBJ1-3, with D possibly matching TRBD1 (5 bases). V lost 4 bases and J 0 bases, leaving 11 bases between the germline ends. Looked up from germline, CDR1 is SGHRS and CDR2 is YFSETQ. There are 15 residues in the CDR3. The CDR3 coding sequence is TGCGCCAGCAGCGACACAGGTAGCTCTGGAAACACCATATATTTT. Translation gives CASSDTGSSGNTIYF.

This chain uses TRBV5-1 with TRBJ2-5; 8 bases agree with TRBD1. The CDR3 totals 15 residues. Germline assignment: CDR1 SGHRS and CDR2 YFSETQ. V was pared by 4 bases and J by 2 bases, with 7 bases of the junction left unmatched. The CDR3 DNA sequence: TGCGCCAGCAGCATCACCGGGACAGGACAAGAGACCCAGTACTTC. This codes for CASSITGTGQETQYF.

The rearrangement links TRBV24-1 to TRBJ2-3; 11 bases match TRBD2. The CDR3 is 16 amino acids. The germline gives CDR1 KGHDR, CDR2 SFDVKD. Trimming took 2 bases from V and 1 from J; bases not matched to a gene: 1. CDR3 nucleotides: TGTGCCACCAGTGATTCACTAGCGGGAGGCACAGATACGCAGTATTTT. Translating gives CATSDSLAGGTDTQYF.

The chain links TRBV4-3 to TRBJ2-7, with D perhaps matching TRBD1 (5 bases). Germline loops: CDR1 LGHNA, CDR2 YSLEER. The CDR3 contains 15 residues. V was shortened by 0 bases and J by 6 bases, with 15 bases between the two germline ends. The CDR3 DNA reads as TGCGCCAGCAGCCAAGATGACAGAACGGGCTTCGAGCAGTACTTC. Translation gives CASSQDDRTGFEQYF.

This clone was detected once. The chain is built from TRBV29-1 and TRBJ2-3; TRBD2 matches 11 bases. Per germline, CDR1 SQVTM and CDR2 ANQGSEA. The CDR3 is 16 amino acids. J gave up 1 base and V 1 base, and 4 bases lay outside the gene matches. The DNA for the CDR3 is TGCAGCGTTGAAGCCAGACTAGCGGGACGCACAGATACGCAGTATTTT. Its protein product is CSVEARLAGRTDTQYF.

The rearrangement links TRBV29-1 to TRBJ2-1; TRBD1 aligns across 10 bases. J gave up 8 bases and V 4 bases, and 11 bases lay outside the gene matches. The CDR3 covers 15 residues. Germline-derived CDR1 and CDR2 are SQVTM and ANQGSEA. DNA of the CDR3: TGCAGCGTTGGGCCGGGACAGGGGCGATCATATGAGCAGTTCTTC. Protein: CSVGPGQGRSYEQFF.

The chain is built from TRBV19 and TRBJ2-6; maybe TRBD1 (6 bases). V lost 8 bases to trimming and J lost 2 bases, with 19 bases between them. CDR1 is LNHDA and CDR2 is SQIVND in the germline V gene (reference sequence). The CDR3 spans 17 residues. The CDR3 region has the DNA TGTGCCAGTTCCAACCTGAGGGGGTCAACTGGGGCCAACGTCCTGACTTTC. Protein: CASSNLRGSTGANVLTF.

J is TRBJ2-1 and V is TRBV5-1; D gene unclear. This CDR3 is built from 15 residues. The V and J ends lost 5 bases and 2 bases respectively, with 14 bases between them. Per the germline V gene, CDR1 is SGHRS and CDR2 is YFSETQ. This CDR3 reads CASSPQRLTYNEQFF. The CDR3 DNA follows: TGCGCCAGCAGTCCCCAGCGACTTACCTACAATGAGCAGTTCTTC.

This chain links TRBV28 with TRBJ1-3, with D hard to call. Germline-derived CDR1 and CDR2 are MDHEN and SYDVKM. Trimming stripped 2 bases from V and 0 bases from J, with 8 bases between. The CDR3 totals 15 residues. CDR3 DNA: TGTGCCAGCAGTTTAGGCAGTTACTCTGGAAACACCATATATTTT. Translation gives CASSLGSYSGNTIYF.

The chain has TRBV7-9 and TRBJ2-5; 7 positions agree with TRBD1. After removal of 4 bases from V and 4 bases from J, the junction contained 3 bases not matched to a gene. CDR1 and CDR2 from the germline V gene are SEHNR and FQNEAQ (reference sequence). This CDR3 has 13 residues. CDR3 loop: CASSSTGRETQYF. The CDR3 coding sequence is TGTGCCAGCAGCTCGACAGGGAGAGAGACCCAGTACTTC.

The rearrangement uses TRBV18 and TRBJ2-1; 8 positions match TRBD2. Germline CDR1 reads KGHSH; CDR2 reads LQKENI. The CDR3 extends over 15 amino acids. Germline trimming cut 3 bases from V and 2 bases from J; bases unmatched to any gene: 3. The CDR3 loop is CASSPYGGAYNEQFF. The CDR3 DNA reads as TGTGCCAGCTCACCTTACGGGGGGGCCTACAATGAGCAGTTCTTC.

This chain uses TRBV25-1 with TRBJ2-7, with 9 bases matching TRBD2. CDR1 is MGHDK and CDR2 is SYGVNS in the germline V gene. The CDR3 sequence is 14 residues long. Germline trimming cut 1 base from V and 5 bases from J; bases unmatched to any gene: 3. The CDR3 here is CASSESGTSNEQYF. The CDR3 region has the DNA TGTGCCAGCAGTGAATCCGGGACTAGCAACGAGCAGTACTTC.

The chain uses TRBV29-1 and TRBJ2-5, with unresolved D. The CDR3 spans 12 residues. V lost 5 bases, J lost 2 bases, and 9 bases lay in between. The germline V gene has CDR1 SQVTM and CDR2 ANQGSEA. CDR3 amino acids: CSVQSGQETQYF. The CDR3, as DNA: TGCAGCGTTCAGTCAGGTCAAGAGACCCAGTACTTC.

J is TRBJ2-7 and V is TRBV27; weak D call: TRBD2 (6 bases). Trimming left V 7 bases short and J 10 bases short, with 11 bases between. The CDR3 is 10 residues long. CDR1 is MNHEY and CDR2 is SMNVEV in the germline V gene (reference sequence). The CDR3 DNA sequence: TGTGCCAGCATACCGGGAGAACAGTACTTC. Protein product: CASIPGEQYF.

The chain uses TRBV28 and TRBJ2-7; the match to TRBD1 covers 11 bases. V lost 7 bases and J lost 12; bases outside the gene matches: 11. This CDR3 contains 13 residues. Looked up from germline, CDR1 is MDHEN and CDR2 is SYDVKM. The CDR3 DNA reads as TGTGCCAGCACCGCCCCCGGACAGGGGGCCGGGTACTTC. Its translation is CASTAPGQGAGYF.